A single sample is the source of the 24 T cell receptor beta chains below, sequenced in a study of T cell responses to AZD1222 COVID-19 vaccine. TCRdb keeps only in-frame clones here, not all; method: immunoSEQ multiplex PCR. The table shows about 110,000 clones, with more than 80% occurring only once. The sequencing used peripheral blood, collected on day 0 of AZD1222 vaccination. These receptors all stem from an adult in good health.

The chain is built from TRBV6-5 and TRBJ2-7, with 11 nucleotides matching TRBD2. CDR3 size: 15 residues. The V and J ends lost 4 bases and 4 bases, in that order; junction bases with no gene match: 6. Germline V CDR1 and CDR2: MNHEY, SVGAGI. The CDR3: CASSLLAGGPYEQYF. CDR3 nucleotides: TGTGCCAGCAGTTTGTTAGCGGGAGGGCCTTACGAGCAGTACTTC.

The genes are TRBV3-1 (or the pseudogene TRBV3-2) and TRBJ2-3, with D perhaps TRBD1 or TRBD2 (5 bases each). This CDR3 contains 16 residues. V lost 3 bases, J lost 1 base, and 14 bases lay in between. CDR1 and CDR2 (germline): LGHDT, YNNKEL (reference sequence). The CDR3 nucleotides read TGTGCCAGCAGCCATAATCCGGGACCACGCACAGATACGCAGTATTTT. Protein product: CASSHNPGPRTDTQYF.

This chain links TRBV7-3 with TRBJ1-2; TRBD1 might be the D (5 bases). CDR3 size: 13 residues. Germline lookup yields CDR1 SGHTA and CDR2 FQGTGA. V lost 6 bases and J 2 bases, leaving 10 bases between the germline ends. In DNA form, the CDR3 reads TGTGCCAGCAGACAACAGGAAAACTATGGCTACACCTTC. Translating it yields CASRQQENYGYTF.

The chain combines TRBV27 with TRBJ2-2, with 8 bases that match TRBD2. The CDR3 extends over 20 amino acids. With V trimmed by 3 bases and J by 3 bases, 18 bases remained unmatched. CDR1 is MNHEY and CDR2 is SMNVEV in the germline V gene (reference sequence). The CDR3: CASSLRPGSSGIWDTGELFF. CDR3 bases: TGTGCCAGCAGTTTGAGACCAGGGAGTAGCGGGATCTGGGACACCGGGGAGCTGTTTTTT.

The chain couples TRBV4-3 to TRBJ2-2; D gene ambiguous. Germline loops: CDR1 LGHNA, CDR2 YSLEER. V dropped 0 bases and J dropped 7 bases, with 12 bases sitting between them. The CDR3 length is 15 residues. The CDR3 DNA reads as TGCGCCAGCAGCCAAGATCTGGGGAAGGGCGGGGAGCTGTTTTTT. It codes for CASSQDLGKGGELFF.

This sequence joins TRBV29-1 and TRBJ1-1; 8 nucleotides match TRBD1. V lost 7 bases to trimming and J lost 1 base; unmatched junction nucleotides: 5. The CDR3 totals 13 residues. CDR1 and CDR2 from the germline V gene are SQVTM and ANQGSEA. CDR3 DNA sequence: TGCAGCGGGGCGGACAGGGCGAACACTGAAGCTTTCTTT. Translating gives CSGADRANTEAFF.

The rearrangement uses TRBV6-5 and TRBJ2-7; 7 bases line up with TRBD2. Germline CDR1 and CDR2: MNHEY and SVGAGI. Trimming removed 7 bases from V and 1 base from J; junction bases left unmatched: 7. This CDR3 contains 14 residues. The CDR3 reads CASTVAAGSYEQYF. The CDR3 region has the DNA TGTGCCAGCACCGTAGCAGCGGGGTCCTACGAGCAGTACTTC.

V and J are TRBV7-8 and TRBJ2-2; the D gene is possibly TRBD1 (5 bases). CDR1 is SGHVS, CDR2 FQNEAQ, per germline. The V end lost 7 bases, the J end lost 1 base, and 13 bases lay between the germline ends. This CDR3 comprises 15 residues. The CDR3 sequence: CASIPFRVNTGELFF. CDR3 coding DNA: TGTGCCAGCATTCCCTTCAGGGTGAACACCGGGGAGCTGTTTTTT.

The rearrangement joins TRBV25-1 to TRBJ1-2; the D is unclear. Germline assignment: CDR1 MGHDK and CDR2 SYGVNS. V shed 0 bases and J shed 0 bases, with 8 bases lying between them. This CDR3 comprises 15 residues. The CDR3 is CASSEYTRANYGYTF. Written as DNA, the CDR3 is TGTGCCAGCAGTGAATACACAAGAGCTAACTATGGCTACACCTTC.

The rearrangement links TRBV28 to TRBJ1-5; D is ambiguous. Germline V lookup: CDR1 MDHEN, CDR2 SYDVKM. Deletions cut 7 bases from V and 4 bases from J, with 17 bases between. This CDR3 contains 15 residues. In DNA, the CDR3 is TGTGCCAGCATCAGTTTCGCCGCGCGTAATCAGCCCCAGCATTTT. It specifies CASISFAARNQPQHF.

This chain uses TRBV4-2 with TRBJ1-2, with a possible D match to TRBD1 (5 bases). The CDR3 spans 13 residues. V dropped 0 bases and J dropped 4 bases, with 6 bases sitting between them. Per germline, CDR1 LGHNA and CDR2 YNFKEQ. CDR3 nucleotides: TGTGCCAGCAGCCAAGAGGGGCTCTATGGCTACACCTTC. This translates into CASSQEGLYGYTF.

The V gene is TRBV6-5, the J gene TRBJ2-1; no definite D call. CDR3 length equals 13 residues. Looked up from germline, CDR1 is MNHEY and CDR2 is SVGAGI. The V end was cut by 8 bases, the J end by 7 bases, with 15 bases between. The CDR3 bases are TGTGCCAGCTCCCGAGTTTTTAGGAATGAGCAGTTCTTC. Translation gives CASSRVFRNEQFF.

The rearrangement joins TRBV11-3 to TRBJ2-5; tentative D call: TRBD2 (5 bases). Trimming shortened V by 3 bases and J by 5 bases, and 10 bases separated the two germline ends. The CDR3 contains 13 residues. The germline V gene encodes CDR1 SGHNT and CDR2 YENEEA. CDR3 in amino acids: CASSFSQRETQYF. The CDR3 coding sequence is TGTGCCAGCAGCTTTAGTCAGCGGGAGACCCAGTACTTC.

This clone was found once. This chain joins TRBV28 and TRBJ1-5, with a weak D call TRBD1 (6 bases). With 7 bases removed from V and 7 bases from J, the gap between germline ends came to 17 bases. CDR3 length equals 14 residues. CDR1 is MDHEN, CDR2 SYDVKM, per germline. CDR3 in amino acids: CASTVQGAWQPQHF. CDR3 in DNA: TGTGCCAGCACCGTACAGGGAGCGTGGCAGCCCCAGCATTTT.

The rearrangement uses TRBV27 and TRBJ1-2; D remains ambiguous. The V end was cut by 3 bases, the J end by 0 bases, with 8 bases between. CDR3 size: 14 residues. CDR1 and CDR2 (germline): MNHEY, SMNVEV (reference sequence). The CDR3 loop is CASSLRGANYGYTF. In DNA, the CDR3 is TGTGCCAGCAGTTTGAGAGGAGCTAACTATGGCTACACCTTC.

This CDR3 is CSASYYSNQPQHF. The CDR3, as DNA: TGCAGTGCTAGTTATTATAGCAATCAGCCCCAGCATTTT. The chain has TRBV20-1 and TRBJ1-5; D is ambiguous. V lost 3 bases and J 0 bases, leaving 6 bases between the germline ends. This CDR3 is built from 13 residues. Per germline, CDR1 DFQATT and CDR2 SNEGSKA (reference sequence).

The CDR3 bases are TGTGCCTGTTCTGGGGTCGAAGAGACCCAGTACTTC. It encodes CACSGVEETQYF. The chain joins TRBV12-3 or TRBV12-4 to TRBJ2-5; D is ambiguous. This CDR3 spans 12 amino acids. Trimming removed 11 bases from V and 3 bases from J, with 13 bases in between.

The chain is built from TRBV28 and TRBJ2-5, with D perhaps matching TRBD2 (5 bases). Between the trimmed V and J ends, which lost 5 bases and 5 bases, there was a span of 12 bases. CDR3 size: 13 residues. Germline CDR1 reads MDHEN; CDR2 reads SYDVKM. The CDR3: CASSPAGGETQYF. The CDR3 DNA follows: TGTGCCAGCAGTCCCGCGGGCGGGGAGACCCAGTACTTC.

The chain couples TRBV5-1 to TRBJ2-1; either TRBD1 or TRBD2 may supply D (5 bases each). V lost 1 base, J lost 9 bases, and 14 bases lay in between. The length of the CDR3 is 14 residues. Looked up from germline, CDR1 is SGHRS and CDR2 is YFSETQ. Written as DNA, the CDR3 is TGCGCCAGCAGCTTGATAGAAGGGACCGGTGAGCAGTTCTTC. This translates into CASSLIEGTGEQFF.

This clone has a single count. V and J are TRBV27 and TRBJ2-1; no firm D call. The CDR3 is made up of 15 amino acids. Trimming stripped 7 bases from V and 0 bases from J, with 13 bases between. Germline V CDR1 and CDR2: MNHEY, SMNVEV (reference sequence). The CDR3 loop reads CASNPKWGSYNEQFF. In DNA, the CDR3 is TGTGCCAGCAATCCAAAGTGGGGCTCCTACAATGAGCAGTTCTTC.

The chain uses TRBV18 and TRBJ1-1; D is uncertain. CDR1 is KGHSH and CDR2 is LQKENI in the germline V gene. Trimming stripped 6 bases from V and 6 bases from J, with 14 bases between. CDR3 length: 13 amino acids. The CDR3 reads CASSPDVAAEAFF. CDR3 nucleotides: TGTGCCAGCTCCCCTGACGTCGCTGCTGAAGCTTTCTTT.

The genes are TRBV6-5 and TRBJ2-7, with TRBD2 matching 10 bases. The CDR3 has 15 residues. The V and J ends lost 6 bases and 1 base, in that order; junction bases with no gene match: 6. The germline gives CDR1 MNHEY, CDR2 SVGAGI. CDR3 sequence reads: CASRPGLAESYEQYF. For the CDR3, the DNA is TGTGCCAGCAGGCCCGGACTAGCGGAATCCTACGAGCAGTACTTC.

The V gene is TRBV13, the J gene TRBJ1-1, with no clear D. V lost 0 bases and J lost 10, with 9 bases in between. The length of the CDR3 is 12 residues. Germline V gives CDR1 PRHDT, CDR2 FYEKMQ (reference sequence). In DNA form, the CDR3 reads TGTGCCAGCAGCTTAGGCCCGTTAGGAGCTTTCTTT. Its translation is CASSLGPLGAFF.

This chain connects TRBV3-1 (or the pseudogene TRBV3-2) to TRBJ2-7, with TRBD2 identical over 14 bases. The CDR3 is 15 amino acids. Germline trimming cut 3 bases from V and 3 bases from J; bases unmatched to any gene: 1. Germline V gene data show CDR1 as LGHDT and CDR2 as YNNKEL (reference sequence). The CDR3 reads CASSQGTSGSYEQYF. As DNA, the CDR3 is TGTGCCAGCAGCCAGGGGACTAGCGGGAGCTACGAGCAGTACTTC.